This T cell receptor beta chain came from a study of T cell changes during pregnancy in multiple sclerosis. Method: immunoSEQ multiplex PCR; TCRdb's copy keeps in-frame clones and lacks some. The sample consists of approximately 61,000 clones, roughly 90% of them appearing once. The CDR3 contains 13 residues. Trimming pared 3 bases from V and 5 bases from J, leaving 8 bases between. The germline V gene has CDR1 KGHSH and CDR2 LQKENI. This specimen consisted of peripheral blood, obtained in the first trimester of pregnancy. This receptor was identified in a female donor with multiple sclerosis, enrolled in a pregnancy study. The chain has TRBV18 and TRBJ1-5; D unresolved. This CDR3 is CASSPSLDQPQHF. For the CDR3, the DNA is TGTGCCAGCTCACCTTCCTTAGATCAGCCCCAGCATTTT. The variable domain in full, with the rest retrieved from reference TRBV18 and TRBJ1-5, is NAGVMQNPRHLVRRRGQEARLRCSPMKGHSHVYWYRQLPEEGLKFMVYLQKENIIDESGMPKERFSAEFPKEGPSILRIQQVVRGDSAAYFCASSPSLDQPQHFGDGTRLSIL.